This T cell receptor (beta chain) comes out of a study of blood T cell repertoires in COVID-19. For the study at large: Acute and convalescent COVID-19 specimens originated in the United States, Italy and Spain. T cells, B-cell-depleted T cells, or PBMCs supplied cDNA or gDNA.

Authors' analysis steps: Cell counts per sample came from amplifying reference gene primers. The protocol was immunoSEQ multiplex PCR, while the TCRdb copy is restricted to in-frame clones and leaves out a portion. The V and J calls and clone size were taken over from that table, and D and trimming were inferred from the DNA. The sample yields roughly 69,000 clones, 80% to 90% seen once. CDR1 SNHLY and CDR2 FYNNEI come from the germline V gene. Losses at the gene ends were 2 bases for V and 4 bases for J; bases not matched to a gene: 10. The CDR3 length is 17 residues. V usage is TRBV2 and J usage is TRBJ2-1, with 8 bases matching TRBD2. The sequence was collected from a human donor in a cohort sampled during active COVID-19. The specimen was peripheral blood. The CDR3 DNA follows: TGTGCCAGCAGTGAACTCCGGTCCCTAGCGGGTTACAATGAGCAGTTCTTC. Its protein is CASSELRSLAGYNEQFF.